These T cell receptor beta chains were read from a single sample in a study of MAIT cells during Salmonella Paratyphi A infection. TCRdb re-derived calls from the 5' RACE reads in MiXCR, one entry per CDR3 protein. Here the sample spans 600 to 750 distinct CDR3 sequences, about a sixth being singletons. The source was MAIT cells from blood, collected at the last sampling point of the challenge study. The receptors were sampled from a person aged 18 to 75 who was deliberately infected with Salmonella Paratyphi A in a paratyphoid fever challenge study. The CDR3 runs from the conserved cysteine through the conserved F or W. The order of the fields is clone size, V gene, D gene, J gene, CDR3 DNA, CDR3 protein. A D gene is named only where the DNA matches it firmly. Expanded clones get a size class; other rows say once, few or many, or leave the size out.

clone_size: NA; v_call: TRBV20-1; d_call: TRBD2; j_call: TRBJ2-7; cdr3_nt: TGCAGTGCTAGAGACGAAGGACTAGAGGCCGGGGAGCAGTACTTC; cdr3_aa: CSARDEGLEAGEQYF
clone_size: few; v_call: TRBV6-4; d_call: NA; j_call: TRBJ2-6; cdr3_nt: TGTGCCAGCAGTGAAGGTTCTGGGGCCAACGTCCTGACTTTC; cdr3_aa: CASSEGSGANVLTF
clone_size: medium-sized; v_call: TRBV6-4; d_call: TRBD2; j_call: TRBJ2-5; cdr3_nt: TGTGCCAGCAGTGAACAAGCGGGAGAACAAGAGACCCAGTACTTC; cdr3_aa: CASSEQAGEQETQYF
clone_size: large; v_call: TRBV6-5; d_call: TRBD1; j_call: TRBJ1-6; cdr3_nt: TGTGCCAGCAGTCCAGGGACAGAAAATTCACCCCTCCACTTT; cdr3_aa: CASSPGTENSPLHF
clone_size: NA; v_call: TRBV24-1; d_call: NA; j_call: TRBJ2-1; cdr3_nt: TGTGCCACCAGTGAGTCCCGGGAAACCGGGGAGCAGTTCTTC; cdr3_aa: CATSESRETGEQFF
clone_size: medium-sized; v_call: TRBV20-1; d_call: NA; j_call: TRBJ1-5; cdr3_nt: TGCAGTGCTAGAGATATTACGGGCAGCGACAATCAGCCCCAGCATTTT; cdr3_aa: CSARDITGSDNQPQHF
clone_size: large; v_call: TRBV20-1; d_call: NA; j_call: TRBJ2-1; cdr3_nt: TGCAGTGCTAGAGATAACAGGGACTTTAATGAGCAGTTCTTC; cdr3_aa: CSARDNRDFNEQFF
clone_size: NA; v_call: TRBV20-1; d_call: NA; j_call: TRBJ2-5; cdr3_nt: TGCAGTGCTAAAGTCGGTGCGTTCGCTGAGACCCAGTACTTC; cdr3_aa: CSAKVGAFAETQYF
clone_size: NA; v_call: TRBV20-1; d_call: NA; j_call: TRBJ1-1; cdr3_nt: TGCAGTGCTAGAGGGGGGGATGAAGGGATCACTGAAGCTTTCTTT; cdr3_aa: CSARGGDEGITEAFF
clone_size: few; v_call: TRBV7-6; d_call: TRBD2; j_call: TRBJ2-1; cdr3_nt: TGTGCCAGCAGCATTAGGACTAGCGGGGACTACAATGAGCAGTTCTTC; cdr3_aa: CASSIRTSGDYNEQFF
clone_size: few; v_call: TRBV20-1; d_call: NA; j_call: TRBJ1-1; cdr3_nt: TGCAGTGCTAGAGATTTATCCGACACTGAAGCTTTCTTT; cdr3_aa: CSARDLSDTEAFF
clone_size: NA; v_call: TRBV6-2/TRBV6-3; d_call: TRBD1; j_call: TRBJ1-4; cdr3_nt: TGTGCCAGCAGAGACAGGGGTGAAAAACTGTTTTTT; cdr3_aa: CASRDRGEKLFF
clone_size: few; v_call: TRBV6-4; d_call: TRBD2; j_call: TRBJ2-1; cdr3_nt: TGTGCCAGCAGTGACCGAACTAGCGGAGATTACAATGAGCAGTTCTTC; cdr3_aa: CASSDRTSGDYNEQFF
clone_size: large; v_call: TRBV20-1; d_call: TRBD2; j_call: TRBJ2-1; cdr3_nt: TGCAGTGCTCCGCACGCGGGGGACTACAATGAGCAGTTCTTC; cdr3_aa: CSAPHAGDYNEQFF
clone_size: few; v_call: TRBV20-1; d_call: NA; j_call: TRBJ2-7; cdr3_nt: TGCAGTGCTAGAGGCCAGATGGACTACGAGCAGTACTTC; cdr3_aa: CSARGQMDYEQYF
clone_size: NA; v_call: TRBV20-1; d_call: NA; j_call: TRBJ1-1; cdr3_nt: TGCAGTGAACGGGAGAACACTGAAGCTTTCTTT; cdr3_aa: CSERENTEAFF
clone_size: few; v_call: TRBV4-2; d_call: NA; j_call: TRBJ2-6; cdr3_nt: TGTGCCAGCAGCCAAGCCCCAGGGTCCGGGGCCAACGTCCTGACTTTC; cdr3_aa: CASSQAPGSGANVLTF
clone_size: few; v_call: TRBV20-1; d_call: NA; j_call: TRBJ1-1; cdr3_nt: TGCAGTGCTAGATCCGCGGGACTAGGGGACACTGAAGCTTTCTTT; cdr3_aa: CSARSAGLGDTEAFF
clone_size: medium-sized; v_call: TRBV6-4; d_call: NA; j_call: TRBJ2-3; cdr3_nt: TGTGCCAGCAGTGACTCCGGGAGCCCAGATACGCAGTATTTT; cdr3_aa: CASSDSGSPDTQYF
clone_size: NA; v_call: TRBV7-3; d_call: TRBD2; j_call: TRBJ2-5; cdr3_nt: TGTGCCAGCAGCGACGGACTAGCGGGGGGGCCCGAGACCCAGTACTTC; cdr3_aa: CASSDGLAGGPETQYF
clone_size: large; v_call: TRBV3-1; d_call: NA; j_call: TRBJ1-1; cdr3_nt: TGTGCCAGCAGCCAAGTCTCAGTTCCCGGGACCGGAGCTTTCTTT; cdr3_aa: CASSQVSVPGTGAFF
clone_size: large; v_call: TRBV20-1; d_call: NA; j_call: TRBJ2-3; cdr3_nt: TGCAGTGCTAGATCCGAGGGGGGCGACGCAGATACGCAGTATTTT; cdr3_aa: CSARSEGGDADTQYF
clone_size: NA; v_call: TRBV20-1; d_call: NA; j_call: TRBJ2-5; cdr3_nt: TGCAGTGCTAGGTCTGGGACCGCCCAAGAGACCCAGTACTTC; cdr3_aa: CSARSGTAQETQYF
clone_size: large; v_call: TRBV20-1; d_call: NA; j_call: TRBJ2-7; cdr3_nt: TGCAGTGCTAGAGATATAGCGGCGGCCTCCTACGAGCAGTACTTC; cdr3_aa: CSARDIAAASYEQYF
clone_size: NA; v_call: TRBV4-2; d_call: NA; j_call: TRBJ2-2; cdr3_nt: NA; cdr3_aa: CASSFYICSARDEGLEAGELFF
clone_size: medium-sized; v_call: TRBV6-2/TRBV6-3; d_call: TRBD1; j_call: TRBJ1-6; cdr3_nt: TGTGCCAGCAGAGACAGGGAAAATTCACCCCTCCACTTT; cdr3_aa: CASRDRENSPLHF
clone_size: medium-sized; v_call: TRBV20-1; d_call: TRBD2; j_call: TRBJ2-7; cdr3_nt: TGCAGTGCTAGAGCAGCGCGGGAGTTCGCCGAGCAGTACTTC; cdr3_aa: CSARAAREFAEQYF
clone_size: large; v_call: TRBV6-4; d_call: TRBD2; j_call: TRBJ2-3; cdr3_nt: TGTGCCAGCAGTGCGGTTAGCGGGGTTGCAGATACGCAGTATTTT; cdr3_aa: CASSAVSGVADTQYF
clone_size: NA; v_call: TRBV6-4; d_call: TRBD2; j_call: TRBJ2-3; cdr3_nt: TGTGCCAGCAGTGTGGTTAGCGGGGTTGCGGATACGCAGTATTTT; cdr3_aa: CASSVVSGVADTQYF
clone_size: NA; v_call: TRBV5-1; d_call: TRBD2; j_call: TRBJ2-2; cdr3_nt: TGCGCCAGCAGCTTGGGACTAGCGAATCAAGCCGGGGAGCTGTTTTTT; cdr3_aa: CASSLGLANQAGELFF
clone_size: NA; v_call: TRBV6-1; d_call: TRBD1; j_call: TRBJ1-3; cdr3_nt: TGTGCCAGCAGTGCTGAGACAGGGTCCGGAAACACCATATATTTT; cdr3_aa: CASSAETGSGNTIYF
clone_size: few; v_call: TRBV20-1; d_call: TRBD1; j_call: TRBJ2-7; cdr3_nt: TGCAGTGCTAGACTACAGGGGGCAGACTACGAGCAGTACTTC; cdr3_aa: CSARLQGADYEQYF
clone_size: NA; v_call: TRBV6-2/TRBV6-3; d_call: NA; j_call: TRBJ1-6; cdr3_nt: TGTGCCAGCAGTTACAGGGATAATTCACCCCTCCACTTT; cdr3_aa: CASSYRDNSPLHF
clone_size: medium-sized; v_call: TRBV7-2; d_call: TRBD2; j_call: TRBJ2-1; cdr3_nt: TGTGCCAGCAGCTTGTATAGCGGGGACTACAATGAGCAGTTCTTC; cdr3_aa: CASSLYSGDYNEQFF
clone_size: large; v_call: TRBV6-1; d_call: TRBD2; j_call: TRBJ2-3; cdr3_nt: TGTGCCAGCAGTGAAGCAAAGGGAGGGGCAGATACGCAGTATTTT; cdr3_aa: CASSEAKGGADTQYF
clone_size: NA; v_call: TRBV20-1; d_call: NA; j_call: TRBJ2-5; cdr3_nt: TGCAGTGCTAGGGGGGCCGATGCGCAAGAGACCCAGTACTTC; cdr3_aa: CSARGADAQETQYF
clone_size: NA; v_call: TRBV11-3; d_call: NA; j_call: TRBJ1-6; cdr3_nt: TGTGCCAGCTTCGACGGTAACTCCTATAATTCACCCCTCCACTTT; cdr3_aa: CASFDGNSYNSPLHF
clone_size: few; v_call: TRBV20-1; d_call: NA; j_call: TRBJ2-5; cdr3_nt: TGCAGTGCTAGAATGGAGAGTGGAGAGTTGGAGACCCAGTACTTC; cdr3_aa: CSARMESGELETQYF
clone_size: medium-sized; v_call: TRBV6-2/TRBV6-3; d_call: NA; j_call: TRBJ2-3; cdr3_nt: TGTGCCAGTAGCTACAGGGAGATCACAGATACGCAGTATTTT; cdr3_aa: CASSYREITDTQYF
clone_size: medium-sized; v_call: TRBV20-1; d_call: TRBD2; j_call: TRBJ2-5; cdr3_nt: TGCAGTGCTAGAGAAGCGGGAAATGAAGTTGAGACCCAGTACTTC; cdr3_aa: CSAREAGNEVETQYF
clone_size: medium-sized; v_call: TRBV6-4; d_call: TRBD2; j_call: TRBJ2-3; cdr3_nt: TGTGCCAGCAGTGAGTCAAGCGGGGCCACAGATACGCAGTATTTT; cdr3_aa: CASSESSGATDTQYF